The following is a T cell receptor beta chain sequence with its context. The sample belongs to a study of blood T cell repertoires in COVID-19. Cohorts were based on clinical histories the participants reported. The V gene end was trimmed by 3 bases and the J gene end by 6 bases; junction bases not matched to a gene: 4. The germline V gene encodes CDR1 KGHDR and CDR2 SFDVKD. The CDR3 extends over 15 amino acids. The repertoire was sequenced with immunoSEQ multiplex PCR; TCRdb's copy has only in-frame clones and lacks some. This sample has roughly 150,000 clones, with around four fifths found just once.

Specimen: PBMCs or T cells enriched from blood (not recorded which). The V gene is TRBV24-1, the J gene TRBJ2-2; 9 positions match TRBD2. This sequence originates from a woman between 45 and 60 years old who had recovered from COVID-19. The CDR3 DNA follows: TGTGCCACCAGTGATGCGACTAGCGGCTCCGGGGAGCTGTTTTTT. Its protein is CATSDATSGSGELFF.